The sequence of this TCR beta chain was determined in a study of blood T cell repertoires in COVID-19. Study background: The samples span acute and convalescent COVID-19 from the United States, Italy and Spain. T cells, B-cell-depleted T cells, or PBMCs provided the cDNA or gDNA that served as material.

This clone showed up just a few times. With V trimmed by 4 bases and J by 6 bases, 6 bases remained unmatched. The germline V gene has CDR1 SGHNT and CDR2 YYREEE (reference sequence). The CDR3 consists of 13 residues. Under the authors' procedure: Estimation of nucleated cell counts relied on the amplification of reference gene primers. Some clones are missing from TCRdb's copy, which holds only in-frame ones; the method was immunoSEQ multiplex PCR. That table gives V, J and clone size, and the DNA gave D and trimming. This table holds around 70,000 clones, around three quarters found once. V is TRBV5-4 and J is TRBJ1-1; 7 nucleotides agree with TRBD1. Material: peripheral blood. The receptor was derived from a human donor in a cohort sampled during active COVID-19. The CDR3 nucleotides read TGTGCCAGCAGCGCGACAGGGTATCCTGAAGCTTTCTTT. This encodes CASSATGYPEAFF.